The 9 T cell receptor beta chains reported below all come from one sample, sequenced in a study of Ad26.COV2.S vaccination and SARS-CoV-2 variants. The treatment here: around 19 received Ad26.COV2.S at low or high dose, single or two shots; about five received placebo; per-sample allocation not given. Samples were taken on day 63 after the first vaccine or placebo injection. Produced via immunoSEQ multiplex PCR; TCRdb's table is partial and in-frame only. The table has 350,000 to 500,000 clones, less than 95% seen once. Sequencing was performed on peripheral blood, taken in a trial of Ad26.COV2.S vaccine versus placebo. The source is a person aged 18-60 years who received the Ad26.COV2.S COVID-19 vaccine or a placebo.

The chain has TRBV28 and TRBJ1-1; D uncertain. Germline CDR1 is MDHEN and CDR2 is SYDVKM. This CDR3 is built from 17 residues. The V end was cut by 3 bases, the J end by 0 bases, with 17 bases between. CDR3 sequence: CASSFWADLELNTEAFF. The CDR3 coding sequence is TGTGCCAGCAGTTTTTGGGCGGACCTAGAGCTGAACACTGAAGCTTTCTTT.

The J gene is TRBJ2-2, the V gene TRBV11-2, with TRBD1 identical over 7 bases. J lost 7 bases, V lost 3 bases, and 14 bases had no gene match. The CDR3 has 17 residues. Germline values: CDR1 SGHAT, CDR2 FQNNGV. In DNA, the CDR3 is TGTGCCAGCAGCTTTCCACAGGGGCCCGAGGGTCACGGGGAGCTGTTTTTT. Protein sequence: CASSFPQGPEGHGELFF.

V usage is TRBV13 and J usage is TRBJ2-7; D is undetermined. From germline, CDR1 is PRHDT and CDR2 FYEKMQ (reference sequence). Trimming shortened V by 1 base and J by 3 bases, and 16 bases separated the two germline ends. CDR3 length equals 16 residues. In DNA form, the CDR3 reads TGTGCCAGCAGCTTAGAGGGAAGGCAGTCCTTCTACGAGCAGTACTTC. This codes for CASSLEGRQSFYEQYF.

CDR3 residues: CASSLRGGNEKLFF. The CDR3 region has the DNA TGTGCCAGCAGTTTAAGGGGGGGCAATGAAAAACTGTTTTTT. This sequence joins TRBV27 and TRBJ1-4, with D possibly matching TRBD1 (6 bases). Germline loops: CDR1 MNHEY, CDR2 SMNVEV (reference sequence). The CDR3 is 14 residues long. The ends were cut back, 2 bases at V and 5 bases at J, with 9 bases in the middle. The full variable domain, with the rest looked up from reference TRBV27 and TRBJ1-4, is EAQVTQNPRYLITVTGKKLTVTCSQNMNHEYMSWYRQDPGLGLRQIYYSMNVEVTDKGDVPEGYKVSRKEKRNFPLILESPSPNQTSLYFCASSLRGGNEKLFFGSGTQLSVL.

A note on this clone: Other DNA sequences in the same sample also yield this CDR3. J is TRBJ2-7 and V is TRBV29-1; D gene ambiguous. CDR1 is SQVTM and CDR2 is ANQGSEA in the germline V gene. V dropped 4 bases and J dropped 2 bases, with 6 bases sitting between them. CDR3 length: 11 residues. DNA for the CDR3: TGCAGCGTTGGACCGGCCTACGAGCAGTACTTC. This translates into CSVGPAYEQYF.

This chain connects TRBV19 to TRBJ2-1; no firm D call. Trimming pared 4 bases from V and 8 bases from J, leaving 18 bases between. The CDR3 totals 15 residues. Germline values: CDR1 LNHDA, CDR2 SQIVND (reference sequence). In nucleotides, the CDR3 is TGTGCCAGTAGTACCCAGGCCTCCTTTCTCGATGAGCAGTTCTTC. This sequence encodes CASSTQASFLDEQFF.

For the CDR3, the DNA is TGTGCCAGCAGCTCGACCCTACAGGGGGTCCGCACAGATACGCAGTATTTT. Protein product: CASSSTLQGVRTDTQYF. V gene TRBV7-9 combines with J gene TRBJ2-3, with 8 nucleotides matching TRBD1. CDR3 length: 17 amino acids. The germline gives CDR1 SEHNR, CDR2 FQNEAQ (reference sequence). V lost 4 bases to trimming and J lost 1 base; unmatched junction nucleotides: 10.

The chain recombines TRBV7-9 with TRBJ2-3; D is unresolved. CDR3 length: 13 residues. Germline CDR1 SEHNR, CDR2 FQNEAQ (reference sequence). The ends were cut back, 1 base at V and 0 bases at J, with 2 bases in the middle. The chain's CDR3 is CASSLVSTDTQYF. Here the CDR3 DNA reads TGTGCCAGCAGCTTAGTAAGCACAGATACGCAGTATTTT.

The chain is built from TRBV27 and TRBJ2-3; D unclear. Germline V CDR1 and CDR2: MNHEY, SMNVEV (reference sequence). The V end was cut by 5 bases, the J end by 6 bases, with 15 bases between. The CDR3 is made up of 14 amino acids. The DNA for the CDR3 is TGTGCCAGCAGTCTCTCCACGAGTTACGATACGCAGTATTTT. This encodes CASSLSTSYDTQYF.